The 19 T cell receptor beta chains below were found in one sample sequenced in a study of neurological immune-mediated disorders. A single record per CDR3 protein comes from TCRdb applying MiXCR to the 5' RACE reads. The repertoire includes tens of thousands of distinct CDR3 sequences, 11% to 15% of them detected once, and roughly a quarter sits in the top ten. Sequenced material: PBMCs. The source of these receptors is a woman aged 45-60 years with HTLV-1-associated myelopathy (HAM/TSP).

This clonotype was seen repeatedly, ten times or more. This chain connects TRBV12-3 or TRBV12-4 to TRBJ2-5; D assignment may be TRBD1 or TRBD2 (5 bases each). The CDR3 loop spans 15 amino acids. Trimming took off 3 bases at V and 7 bases at J, with 18 bases between the two ends. The CDR3 here is CASSFPGTLRATQYF. CDR3 bases: TGTGCCAGCAGTTTCCCCGGGACGCTTAGGGCGACCCAGTACTTC.

This clonotype appeared many times. CDR3 sequence: CASSLEVGEAFF. Here the CDR3 DNA reads TGTGCCAGCAGTTTAGAGGTGGGTGAAGCTTTCTTT. This chain links TRBV28 with TRBJ1-1, with D uncertain. Between the trimmed V and J ends, which lost 2 bases and 7 bases, there was a span of 8 bases. The CDR3 covers 12 residues. CDR1 MDHEN and CDR2 SYDVKM come from the germline V gene. Full variable domain (rest looked up from reference TRBV28 and TRBJ1-1): DVKVTQSSRYLVKRTGEKVFLECVQDMDHENMFWYRQDPGLGLRLIYFSYDVKMKEKGDIPEGYSVSREKKERFSLILESASTNQTSMYLCASSLEVGEAFFGQGTRLTVV.

This clonotype was observed at least ten times. This rearrangement joins TRBV5-4 to TRBJ1-2; possible D gene TRBD1, 5 bases. Germline V gene data show CDR1 as SGHNT and CDR2 as YYREEE (reference sequence). This CDR3 comprises 12 residues. With 4 bases removed from V and 4 bases from J, the gap between germline ends came to 8 bases. The CDR3 DNA reads TGTGCCAGCAGCCCGGACACCTATGGCTACACCTTC. This sequence encodes CASSPDTYGYTF.

This clonotype showed up many times. The rearrangement joins TRBV28 to TRBJ1-1; weak D call: TRBD1 (5 bases). This CDR3 is built from 14 residues. Germline CDR1 and CDR2: MDHEN and SYDVKM. With 5 bases removed from V and 7 bases from J, the gap between germline ends came to 17 bases. The CDR3 loop is CASSTGRTGREAFF. CDR3 nucleotides: TGTGCCAGCAGTACCGGTCGTACGGGGCGTGAAGCTTTCTTT.

This clonotype occurred a few times. The J gene is TRBJ2-5, the V gene TRBV7-2; D not resolved. V lost 1 base to trimming and J lost 6 bases, with 6 bases between them. Germline lookup yields CDR1 SGHTA and CDR2 FQGNSA. CDR3 length equals 12 residues. As DNA, the CDR3 is TGTGCCAGCAGCTTAGGGGCGAAGACCCAGTACTTC. Translation gives CASSLGAKTQYF.

This clonotype has at least ten counts. The chain links TRBV5-4 to TRBJ2-3; 7 nucleotides align to TRBD1. Germline V gives CDR1 SGHNT, CDR2 YYREEE (reference sequence). This CDR3 region has 14 residues. Unmatched junction bases numbered 9, after V lost 6 bases and J lost 5 bases. CDR3 loop: CASTPGRGQDTQYF. The CDR3 DNA sequence: TGTGCCAGCACCCCGGGAAGGGGGCAAGATACGCAGTATTTT.

The table lists this clonotype with many counts. V gene TRBV20-1 combines with J gene TRBJ1-2, with unresolved D. The CDR3 contains 10 residues. CDR1 is DFQATT, CDR2 SNEGSKA, per germline (reference sequence). V lost 7 bases and J lost 0, with 3 bases in between. In nucleotides, the CDR3 is TGCAGTGTATCTAACTATGGCTACACCTTC. It encodes CSVSNYGYTF.

The rearrangement joins TRBV9 to TRBJ2-1; D may correspond to TRBD1 or TRBD2 (5 bases each). The germline gives CDR1 SGDLS, CDR2 YYNGEE. The CDR3 covers 15 residues. Trimming took off 0 bases at V and 7 bases at J, with 14 bases between the two ends. The CDR3 sequence: CASSVARGPRNEQFF. DNA of the CDR3: TGTGCCAGCAGCGTAGCTCGGGGACCCCGAAATGAGCAGTTCTTC.

This clonotype was counted ten times or more. This chain links TRBV7-2 with TRBJ1-2, with D perhaps matching TRBD1 (5 bases). V lost 2 bases and J lost 3, with 13 bases in between. The CDR3 totals 15 residues. Germline V gene lookup returns CDR1 SGHTA and CDR2 FQGNSA. The CDR3 DNA is TGTGCCAGCAGCTTAATTTCTGAGGGACACTATGGCTACACCTTC. Encoded protein: CASSLISEGHYGYTF.

This clonotype was observed many times. The V gene is TRBV10-3, the J gene TRBJ2-2; a possible D gene is TRBD1 (6 bases). Germline V lookup: CDR1 ENHRY, CDR2 SYGVKD. V lost 4 bases and J lost 2, with 23 bases in between. The CDR3 extends over 19 amino acids. The CDR3 loop is CAISVSAGDTRENTGELFF. For the CDR3, the DNA is TGTGCCATCAGTGTTTCGGCAGGGGACACTCGAGAAAACACCGGGGAGCTGTTTTTT.

This clonotype was recorded at least ten times. The chain uses TRBV15 and TRBJ1-4; D is possibly TRBD1 (6 bases). V shed 0 bases and J shed 8 bases, with 13 bases lying between them. Germline V lookup: CDR1 LNHNV, CDR2 YYDKDF (reference sequence). CDR3 length: 15 amino acids. CDR3 DNA sequence: TGTGCCACCAGCAGAGATGGGGGCCCCCAGGAAAAACTGTTTTTT. It specifies CATSRDGGPQEKLFF.

This sequence joins TRBV28 and TRBJ1-5; TRBD1 matches 8 bases. CDR1 and CDR2 from the germline V gene are MDHEN and SYDVKM. Trimming at V came to 7 bases and at J to 2 bases, leaving 7 bases not matched to a gene. This CDR3 has 15 residues. The CDR3 reads CASILQGAGNQPQHF. CDR3 DNA: TGTGCCAGCATTCTCCAGGGGGCAGGCAATCAGCCCCAGCATTTT.

The sample holds many counts of this clonotype. J is TRBJ2-1 and V is TRBV3-1; 8 bases agree with TRBD2. V lost 1 base, J lost 4 bases, and 9 bases stayed unmatched. The CDR3 has 17 residues. The germline V gene has CDR1 LGHDT and CDR2 YNNKEL (reference sequence). CDR3 in DNA: TGTGCCAGCAGCCAAGTACTTTTGCGGGGGGCGTACAATGAGCAGTTCTTC. It translates to CASSQVLLRGAYNEQFF.

V gene TRBV7-2 combines with J gene TRBJ2-2; 9 bases line up with TRBD2. Germline loops: CDR1 SGHTA, CDR2 FQGNSA. J gave up 0 bases and V 3 bases, and 8 bases lay outside the gene matches. The CDR3 is 18 residues long. The CDR3 spells CASSLVQRGVTNTGELFF. The CDR3 bases are TGTGCCAGCAGCTTGGTGCAGCGGGGGGTTACGAACACCGGGGAGCTGTTTTTT.

Ten or more counts support this clonotype. The V gene is TRBV7-9, the J gene TRBJ2-2; 10 bases are shared with TRBD1. Germline-derived CDR1 and CDR2 are SEHNR and FQNEAQ (reference sequence). The CDR3 length is 18 residues. Trimming at V came to 4 bases and at J to 4 bases, leaving 12 bases not matched to a gene. CDR3 region: CASSSATGGVVLTGELFF. The CDR3 DNA reads as TGTGCCAGCAGCTCAGCGACAGGGGGCGTGGTACTCACCGGGGAGCTGTTTTTT.

At least ten counts were recorded for this clonotype. This sequence joins TRBV20-1 and TRBJ2-3; the match to TRBD1 covers 7 bases. Germline values: CDR1 DFQATT, CDR2 SNEGSKA (reference sequence). J lost 5 bases, V lost 2 bases, and 7 bases had no gene match. The CDR3 totals 14 residues. CDR3 DNA sequence: TGCAGTGCTAGACCCCCACGGACAGGAGATACGCAGTATTTT. Protein: CSARPPRTGDTQYF.

This clonotype was detected many times. The chain links TRBV12-3 or TRBV12-4 to TRBJ2-3; no clear D gene. This CDR3 spans 13 amino acids. The germline V and J ends were trimmed by 5 bases and 1 base, with 7 bases remaining between them. The CDR3 here is CASSISGTDTQYF. The CDR3 DNA reads as TGTGCCAGCAGTATCTCTGGCACAGATACGCAGTATTTT.

This chain links TRBV20-1 with TRBJ2-3; 8 nucleotides align to TRBD2. The CDR3 extends over 14 amino acids. V gave up 6 bases and J gave up 0 bases; unmatched junction bases: 5. The germline gives CDR1 DFQATT, CDR2 SNEGSKA (reference sequence). CDR3 DNA: TGCAGTGCCAACAGACTAGCGAGCACAGATACGCAGTATTTT. Translating gives CSANRLASTDTQYF.

By share, this clonotype ranks as medium-sized (0.01 to 0.1%). V gene TRBV24-1 combines with J gene TRBJ2-5; 12 positions match TRBD1. Germline loops: CDR1 KGHDR, CDR2 SFDVKD. This CDR3 spans 16 amino acids. The V segment lost 4 bases and the J segment 5 bases; nucleotides outside the gene matches: 7. The chain's CDR3 is CATSDLGQGARETQYF. The DNA of the CDR3 is TGTGCCACCAGTGACCTGGGACAGGGGGCGAGGGAGACCCAGTACTTC.